This T cell receptor (beta chain) was retrieved from a study of cytomegalovirus exposure and HLA in healthy donors. Study-level results: A later analysis linked 15,000 to 20,000 TCR beta sequences to HLA alleles at 0.05 false discovery rate. The study put some 150 TCR beta chains on its list as cytomegalovirus-associated.

The germline CDR1 and CDR2 sequences are SGDLS and YYNGEE. The length of the CDR3 is 13 residues. Trimming pared 5 bases from V and 4 bases from J, leaving 9 bases between. The PCR had 60 Vbeta and 13 Jbeta primers. Sequencing was performed with immunoSEQ multiplex PCR; in TCRdb, only in-frame clones are kept and a portion is missing. There are roughly 120,000 clones in the sample; about 76% occur only once, and over 25% lies in the top ten. A single count supports this clone. Its antigen is still unknown. J is TRBJ2-2 and V is TRBV9; D perhaps matches TRBD2 (6 bases). The TCR was taken from a man between 60 and 70 years old in good health and CMV-seropositive. Sequencing was carried out using PBMCs. CDR3 bases: TGTGCCAGCAGATTGGAGGGCACCGGGGAGCTGTTTTTT. Protein sequence: CASRLEGTGELFF.